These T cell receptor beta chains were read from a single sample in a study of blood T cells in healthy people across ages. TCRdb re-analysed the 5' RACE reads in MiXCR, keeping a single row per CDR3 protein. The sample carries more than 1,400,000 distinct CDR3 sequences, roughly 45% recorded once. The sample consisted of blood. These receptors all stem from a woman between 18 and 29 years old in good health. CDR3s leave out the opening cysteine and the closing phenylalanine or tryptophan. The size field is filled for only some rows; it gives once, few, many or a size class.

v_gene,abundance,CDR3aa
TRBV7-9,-,ASIGQGRSKQY
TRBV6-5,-,ASGIGDSPLH
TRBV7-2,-,ASSLDGGLDTQY
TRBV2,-,ASPLGGRGQF
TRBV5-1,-,ASRRTPYNEQF
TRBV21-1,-,ASSKAGTGRSTNQPQH
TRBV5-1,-,ASRSLAGGDTQY
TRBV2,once,ASLPRGAGGYT
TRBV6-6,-,ASSVYAGGPMDEQY
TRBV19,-,ASSIPGQTYEQY
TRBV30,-,AWSLDREGEQY
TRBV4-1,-,ASSQDSDLGEKLF
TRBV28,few,ASSLSSAQY
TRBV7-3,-,ASSPKHRQPQH
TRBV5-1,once,ASSLLVLASSYNEQY
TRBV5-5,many,ASSPKQGLGTEAF
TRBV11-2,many,ASSSRAGDEQF
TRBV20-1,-,SWMAGNTIY
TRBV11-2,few,ASSLDEAGYTEAF
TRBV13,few,ASSTLAGETQY
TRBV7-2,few,ATKSASTDTQY
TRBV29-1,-,SVDFRGDRNTEAF
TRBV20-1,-,SARRLAGKLVDEQF
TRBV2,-,ASSASTSVNEQF
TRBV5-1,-,ASSSPEQNYGYT
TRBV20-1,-,SARDIGDLGYGHT
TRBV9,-,ASSVDTGQSSYNSPLH
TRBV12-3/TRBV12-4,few,ASSFHMGGAEDGYT
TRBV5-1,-,ASSLSGTGSSPLH
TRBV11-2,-,ASSYIRVSYEQY
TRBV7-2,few,ASSPTLIAGGRGTDTQY
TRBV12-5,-,ASVPNHRLTYEQY
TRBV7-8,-,ASSLQAGPRETQY
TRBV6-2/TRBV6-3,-,ASSNGREQY
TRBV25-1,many,ASAGLADSYEQY
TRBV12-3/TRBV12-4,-,ASRWEGTGDTGELF
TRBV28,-,DSNKRTGGNGYT
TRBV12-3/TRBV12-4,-,ASGGLAGGHTQY
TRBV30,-,AWDREYSPLH
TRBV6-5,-,ASSYSRWNEQY
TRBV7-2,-,ASSLGVQKTEAF
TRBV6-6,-,ASSYLGTENTEAF
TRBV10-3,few,AIGREVAYNEQF
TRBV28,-,ASSPAISYEQY
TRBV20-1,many,SARLAGDHNEQF
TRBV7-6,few,ASSLDRDDEQY
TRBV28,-,ASSLVGAGTEAF
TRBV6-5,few,ASSKVERGGADTQY
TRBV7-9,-,ASSLDGGANEKLF
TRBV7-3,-,ASSLFAGGPSDTQY
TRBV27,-,ASSLSFGSGSRNEQF
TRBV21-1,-,ASSNVRAGTGSYNEQF
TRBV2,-,ASRGGLGTGELF
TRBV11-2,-,ASSLTSPNQPQH
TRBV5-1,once,ASSSTSSSYNEQY
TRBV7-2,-,ASSLEADGYGYT
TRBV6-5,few,ASRRSEGPYREQY
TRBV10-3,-,AISAGEDNEQY
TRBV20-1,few,SAGENTGELF
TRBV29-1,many,SVSTGGNYEQY